A single sample is the source of the 10 T cell receptor beta chains below, sequenced in a study of shared clonotypes between healthy human individuals. Some clones are missing from TCRdb's copy, which holds only in-frame ones; the method was immunoSEQ multiplex PCR. The sample carries 500,000 to 550,000 clones, 90% to 97% recorded once. Sequencing used naive CD4+ T cells sorted from blood. Subset in this sample: CD45RA+ positively selected. The source of these receptors is a woman aged 25 to 39 in good health.

The chain is built from TRBV2 and TRBJ2-1; D gene uncertain. The germline V gene has CDR1 SNHLY and CDR2 FYNNEI. V lost 7 bases and J lost 0, with 13 bases in between. The CDR3 extends over 15 amino acids. CDR3: CASTRDTSSYNEQFF. As DNA, the CDR3 is TGTGCCAGCACAAGAGACACGAGCTCCTACAATGAGCAGTTCTTC.

The gene calls are TRBV28 and TRBJ2-1; D perhaps matches TRBD2 (5 bases). CDR1 and CDR2 (germline): MDHEN, SYDVKM. V lost 3 bases and J 5 bases, leaving 17 bases between the germline ends. The CDR3 has 16 amino acids. In DNA form, the CDR3 reads TGTGCCAGCAGTTTGCCCGAATGGACGGGGAACAATGAGCAGTTCTTC. This codes for CASSLPEWTGNNEQFF.

The rearrangement uses TRBV10-2 and TRBJ2-7; tentatively, D is TRBD2 (6 bases). Trimming took 4 bases from V and 0 from J, leaving 10 bases between them. Germline V CDR1 and CDR2: WSHSY, SAAADI. CDR3 length: 14 amino acids. The CDR3 nucleotides read TGCGCCAGCAGTGGTAGCGGCTCCTCCTACGAGCAGTACTTC. It encodes CASSGSGSSYEQYF.

V and J are TRBV4-2 and TRBJ1-2; 7 bases line up with TRBD1. V trimming: 1 base; J trimming: 2 bases; junction bases outside the gene matches: 4. The CDR3 has 15 amino acids. Germline-derived CDR1 and CDR2 are LGHNA and YNFKEQ. The CDR3 protein is CASSQGDRVNYGYTF. In DNA, the CDR3 is TGTGCCAGCAGCCAAGGAGACAGGGTAAACTATGGCTACACCTTC.

The V and J genes are TRBV6-1 and TRBJ2-7, with TRBD2 identical over 10 bases. The CDR3 spans 15 residues. The J segment lost 3 bases and the V segment lost 6 bases, leaving 8 bases of the junction unmatched. Looked up from germline, CDR1 is MNHNS and CDR2 is SASEGT. In DNA, the CDR3 is TGTGCCAGCAGCCTTACTAGCGGGAATGTCTACGAGCAGTACTTC. It encodes CASSLTSGNVYEQYF.

The chain links TRBV4-2 to TRBJ2-7, with TRBD2 identical over 8 bases. Germline loops: CDR1 LGHNA, CDR2 YNFKEQ. The CDR3 runs to 15 residues. With 0 bases clipped from V and 6 bases from J, the junction kept 7 bases outside the gene matches. This CDR3 reads CASSQEVAGLGEQYF. DNA of the CDR3: TGTGCCAGCAGCCAAGAGGTAGCGGGATTGGGCGAGCAGTACTTC.

The chain is built from TRBV5-1 and TRBJ2-7, with unresolved D. The V gene's germline CDR1 is SGHRS and CDR2 YFSETQ. This CDR3 is built from 15 residues. Trimming removed 0 bases from V and 5 bases from J, with 15 bases in between. CDR3 nucleotides: TGCGCCAGCAGCTTGGGGAAGGGAATCACCCACGAGCAGTACTTC. Residues: CASSLGKGITHEQYF.

V gene TRBV18 combines with J gene TRBJ1-2, with D perhaps TRBD1 (5 bases). In germline, CDR1 is KGHSH, CDR2 LQKENI. Between the trimmed V and J ends, which lost 6 bases and 7 bases, there was a span of 15 bases. The CDR3 sequence is 13 residues long. The CDR3 DNA sequence: TGTGCCAGCTCCCAGGGACCGGAGATTGGCTACACCTTC. The encoded protein is CASSQGPEIGYTF.

Written as DNA, the CDR3 is TGTGCCAGCAGCGCCCGGGACGGCCTTAACTATGGCTACACCTTC. Protein product: CASSARDGLNYGYTF. V gene TRBV11-2 combines with J gene TRBJ1-2; D might be TRBD1 (5 bases). The V gene lost 5 bases and the J gene lost 1 base, with 14 bases spanning the gap. CDR1 is SGHAT, CDR2 FQNNGV, per germline. CDR3 length: 15 residues.

This chain joins TRBV28 and TRBJ2-1; D call uncertain. CDR1 MDHEN and CDR2 SYDVKM come from the germline V gene. The CDR3 sequence is 18 residues long. The ends were cut back, 5 bases at V and 1 base at J, with 21 bases in the middle. CDR3: CASSQLSLTRWSYNEQFF. In DNA, the CDR3 is TGTGCCAGCAGTCAACTTAGCCTGACTCGGTGGTCCTACAATGAGCAGTTCTTC. Full variable domain (outside the CDR3, taken from reference TRBV28 and TRBJ2-1): DVKVTQSSRYLVKRTGEKVFLECVQDMDHENMFWYRQDPGLGLRLIYFSYDVKMKEKGDIPEGYSVSREKKERFSLILESASTNQTSMYLCASSQLSLTRWSYNEQFFGPGTRLTVL.